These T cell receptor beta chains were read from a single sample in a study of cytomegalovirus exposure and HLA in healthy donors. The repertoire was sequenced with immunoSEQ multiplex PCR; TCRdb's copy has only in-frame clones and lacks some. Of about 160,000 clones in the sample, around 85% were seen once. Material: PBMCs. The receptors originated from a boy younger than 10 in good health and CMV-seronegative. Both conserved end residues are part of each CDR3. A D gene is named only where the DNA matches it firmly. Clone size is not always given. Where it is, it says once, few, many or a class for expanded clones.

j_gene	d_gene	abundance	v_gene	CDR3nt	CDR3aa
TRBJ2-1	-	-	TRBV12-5	TGTGCTAGTGGTTTGTCCGGAGTTGGTGAGCAGTTCTTC	CASGLSGVGEQFF
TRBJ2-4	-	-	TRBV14	TGTGCCAGCAGCCTTCGACCCGGGATCCTAGCCAAAAACATTCAGTACTTC	CASSLRPGILAKNIQYF
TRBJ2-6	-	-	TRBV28	TGTGCCAGCAGTTTGTACGGGAAGGTCGGCTCTGGGGCCAACGTCCTGACTTTC	CASSLYGKVGSGANVLTF
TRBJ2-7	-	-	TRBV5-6	TGTGCCAGCAGCTTGGGGGGCCTCTCCTACGAGCAGTACTTC	CASSLGGLSYEQYF
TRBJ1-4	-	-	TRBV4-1	TGCGCCAGCAGCCAAGAGGGGGAGGCTTATGAAAAACTGTTTTTT	CASSQEGEAYEKLFF
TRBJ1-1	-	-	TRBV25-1	TGTGCCAGCAGTGAAGGAGGGGCTAAAGCTTTCTTT	CASSEGGAKAFF
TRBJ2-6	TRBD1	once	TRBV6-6	TGTGCCAGCACCGGACAGGGGACTCCTGGGGCCAACGTCCTGACTTTC	CASTGQGTPGANVLTF
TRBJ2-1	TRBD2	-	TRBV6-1	TGTGCCAGCAGTGAAGCGGGAGGGCCCCCTGGCAATGAGCAGTTCTTC	CASSEAGGPPGNEQFF
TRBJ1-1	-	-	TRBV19	TGTGCCAGTAGTATCGGTTCCCTGAGGGACACTGAAGCTTTCTTT	CASSIGSLRDTEAFF
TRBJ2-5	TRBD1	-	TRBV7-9	TGTGCCAGCAGCTACCTGGGACAGCCCCAAGAGACCCAGTACTTC	CASSYLGQPQETQYF
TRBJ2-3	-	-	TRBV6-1	TGTGCCAGCAGTGTAACTCCATTCACAGATACGCAGTATTTT	CASSVTPFTDTQYF
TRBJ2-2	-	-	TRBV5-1	TGCGCCAGCAGCTTACAAAGGAACACCGGGGAGCTGTTTTTT	CASSLQRNTGELFF
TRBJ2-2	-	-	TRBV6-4	TGTGCCAGTCCCCGAATGGGACTGGGCAAACGGGAGCTGTTTTTT	CASPRMGLGKRELFF
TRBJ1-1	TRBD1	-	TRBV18	TGTGCCAGCTCACAGGAACAGGGGTTCAACACTGAAGCTTTCTTT	CASSQEQGFNTEAFF
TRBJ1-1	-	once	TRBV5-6	TGTGCCAGCACCACCAACAGACGTAGCACTGAAGCTTTCTTT	CASTTNRRSTEAFF
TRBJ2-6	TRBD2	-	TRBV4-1	TGCGCCAGCAGCCAAGATATAAGCGGGGCTGGGGCCAACGTCCTGACTTTC	CASSQDISGAGANVLTF
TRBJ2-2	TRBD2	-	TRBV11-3	TGTGCCAGCAGCCCGCGGGGGGCCGGGGAGCTGTTTTTT	CASSPRGAGELFF
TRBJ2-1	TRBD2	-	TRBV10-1	TGCGCCAGCGGACTAGCGGGAGCGAATGAGCAGTTCTTC	CASGLAGANEQFF
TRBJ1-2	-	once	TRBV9	TGTGCCAGCAGCCGAGTGACAGCCTATGGCTACACCTTC	CASSRVTAYGYTF
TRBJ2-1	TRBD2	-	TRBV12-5	TGTGCTAGTGGCCGCGGGAGCTCCTACAATGAGCAGTTCTTC	CASGRGSSYNEQFF
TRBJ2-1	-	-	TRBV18	TGTGCCAGCTCAAAAAGGGACGGGGGTGCCTACAATGAGCAGTTCTTC	CASSKRDGGAYNEQFF
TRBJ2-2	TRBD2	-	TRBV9	TGTGCCAGCAGCTTCAGCGGGAATCCGTGGACCGGGGAGCTGTTTTTT	CASSFSGNPWTGELFF
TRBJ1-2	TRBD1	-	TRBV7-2	TGTGCCAGCAGCTTAGACCCGCAACAGGGGAAGGTGGATGGCTACACCTTC	CASSLDPQQGKVDGYTF
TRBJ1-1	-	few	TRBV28	TGTGCCAGCAGTTCCGGGTCTCTGAACACTGAAGCTTTCTTT	CASSSGSLNTEAFF
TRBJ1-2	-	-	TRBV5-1	TGCGCCAGCAGCTTGGCCGGGTGGGACTATGGCTACACCTTC	CASSLAGWDYGYTF
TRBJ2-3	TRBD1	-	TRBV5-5	TGTGCCAGCAGCAGACAGGGGAGCACAGATACGCAGTATTTT	CASSRQGSTDTQYF
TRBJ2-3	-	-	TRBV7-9	TGTGCCAGCAGGCGCCCGGGACACCCCACAGATACGCAGTATTTT	CASRRPGHPTDTQYF
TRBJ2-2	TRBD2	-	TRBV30	TGTGCCTCAATGACGGGGGGCGGGGAGCTGTTTTTT	CASMTGGGELFF
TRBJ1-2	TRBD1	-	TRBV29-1	TGCAGCGTTGACTCTCCCCCAGGGGGCTTCCTAGAGGGCTACACCTTC	CSVDSPPGGFLEGYTF
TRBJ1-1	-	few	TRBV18	TGTGCCAGCTCACCGCAGGGGAACACTGAAGCTTTCTTT	CASSPQGNTEAFF
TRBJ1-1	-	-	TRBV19	TGTGCCAGTAGTATAGACCTGGGTCGGGGGGGGAGCACTGAAGCTTTCTTT	CASSIDLGRGGSTEAFF
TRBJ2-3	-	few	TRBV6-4	TGTGCCAGCAGTGGGGCCGCGGGCGGAACCACAGATACGCAGTATTTT	CASSGAAGGTTDTQYF
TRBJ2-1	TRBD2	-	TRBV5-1	TGCGCCAGCAGCTCCCTGGGGGGAGGGCCTACCGATGAGCAGTTCTTC	CASSSLGGGPTDEQFF
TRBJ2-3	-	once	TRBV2	TGTGCCAGCAGTGGTACCACGGGGGTGAGCACAGATACGCAGTATTTT	CASSGTTGVSTDTQYF
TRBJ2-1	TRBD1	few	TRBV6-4	TGTGCCAGCAGTGCCGGACAGGCCAATGAGCAGTTCTTC	CASSAGQANEQFF
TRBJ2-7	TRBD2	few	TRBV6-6	TGTGCCAGCAGTTACGCGGAAGCGGGAGGGAGCTACGAGCAGTACTTC	CASSYAEAGGSYEQYF
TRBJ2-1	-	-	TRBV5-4	TGTGCCAGCGGGCAGGGGACCAATGAGCAGTTCTTC	CASGQGTNEQFF
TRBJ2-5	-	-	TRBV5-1	TGCGCCAGCAGCTTGTCGTTCGGGTCGACGGGTGGGTCAGAGACCCAGTACTTC	CASSLSFGSTGGSETQYF
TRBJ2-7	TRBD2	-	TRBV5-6	TGTGCCAGCAGCTTCCGGGAGGGCCTCTACGAGCAGTACTTC	CASSFREGLYEQYF
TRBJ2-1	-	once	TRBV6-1	TGTGCCACTTCACTAGACCAGAGCTCCTACAATGAGCAGTTCTTC	CATSLDQSSYNEQFF
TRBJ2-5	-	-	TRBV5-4	TGTGCCAGCAGCTACGGTGGGGGAGGGGGGACCCAGTACTTC	CASSYGGGGGTQYF
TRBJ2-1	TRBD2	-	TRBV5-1	TGCGCCAGCAGCTCTAGCGGGATCTCCTACAATGAGCAGTTCTTC	CASSSSGISYNEQFF
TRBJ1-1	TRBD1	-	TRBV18	TGTGCCAGCTCGCAGACAGGGGGCGTGACTGAAGCTTTCTTT	CASSQTGGVTEAFF
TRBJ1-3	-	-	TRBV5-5	TGTGCCAGCAGCTTAACTGGCTCTGGAAACACCATATATTTT	CASSLTGSGNTIYF
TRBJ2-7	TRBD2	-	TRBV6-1	TGTGCCAGCAGTGACGGGACTAGCGGGAGGAGCTCCTACGAGCAGTACTTC	CASSDGTSGRSSYEQYF
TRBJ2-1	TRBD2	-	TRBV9	TGTGCCAGCAACCTGAATAGCGGGGGAAACAATGAGCAGTTCTTC	CASNLNSGGNNEQFF
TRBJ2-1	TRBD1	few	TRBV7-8	TGTGCCAGCAGCTTAGTTATTATCCCACAGGGGAGTTACAATGAGCAGTTCTTC	CASSLVIIPQGSYNEQFF
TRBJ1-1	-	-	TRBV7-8	TGTGCCAGCAGACGGACATCCCTGAACACTGAAGCTTTCTTT	CASRRTSLNTEAFF
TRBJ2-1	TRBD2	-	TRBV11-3	TGTGCCAGCAGCTTAGAGGGGACTAGCGGGAACCGTAACAATGAGCAGTTCTTC	CASSLEGTSGNRNNEQFF
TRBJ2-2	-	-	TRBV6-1	TGTGCCAGCAGGGTAGGACAGCTTCCGACCGGGGAGCTGTTTTTT	CASRVGQLPTGELFF
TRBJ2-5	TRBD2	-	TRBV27	TGTGCCAGCAGGATACTAGCGGATGGGGAGACCCAGTACTTC	CASRILADGETQYF
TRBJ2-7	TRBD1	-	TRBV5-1	TGCGCCAGCAGCACAGGGGGGTCCGACGAGCAGTACTTC	CASSTGGSDEQYF